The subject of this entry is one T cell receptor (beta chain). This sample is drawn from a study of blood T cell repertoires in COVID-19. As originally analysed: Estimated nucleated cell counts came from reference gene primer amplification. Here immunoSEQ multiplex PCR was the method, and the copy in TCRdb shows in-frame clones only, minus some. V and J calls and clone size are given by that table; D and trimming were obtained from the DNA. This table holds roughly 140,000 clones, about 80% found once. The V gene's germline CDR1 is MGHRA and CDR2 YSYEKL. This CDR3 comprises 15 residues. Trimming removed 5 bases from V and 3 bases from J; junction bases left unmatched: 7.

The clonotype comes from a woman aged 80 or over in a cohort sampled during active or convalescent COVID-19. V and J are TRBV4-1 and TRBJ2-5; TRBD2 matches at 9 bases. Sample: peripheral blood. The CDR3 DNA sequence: TGCGCCAGCAGCGAACAACAGCGGGGGGAAGAGACCCAGTACTTC. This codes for CASSEQQRGEETQYF.